This passage covers 22 T cell receptor beta chains from one sample sequenced in a study of blood T cell repertoires in COVID-19. The repertoire was sequenced with immunoSEQ multiplex PCR; TCRdb's copy has only in-frame clones and lacks some. Of about 98,000 clones listed, roughly 87% are singletons. Sample: peripheral blood. The receptors were sampled from a man aged 65 to 79 with acute or convalescent COVID-19.

The rearrangement uses TRBV11-2 and TRBJ1-6; D might be TRBD1 (6 bases). CDR3 length equals 14 residues. The V and J ends lost 4 bases and 5 bases respectively, with 9 bases between them. Germline-derived CDR1 and CDR2 are SGHAT and FQNNGV. CDR3 residues: CASSYGQHNSPLHF. CDR3 in DNA: TGTGCCAGCAGCTACGGACAGCATAATTCACCCCTCCACTTT. Full variable domain (remainder filled in from reference TRBV11-2 and TRBJ1-6): EAGVAQSPRYKIIEKRQSVAFWCNPISGHATLYWYQQILGQGPKLLIQFQNNGVVDDSQLPKDRFSAERLKGVDSTLKIQPAKLEDSAVYLCASSYGQHNSPLHFGNGTRLTVT.

This chain uses TRBV19 with TRBJ1-4, with TRBD1 matching over 10 bases. CDR1 LNHDA and CDR2 SQIVND come from the germline V gene (reference sequence). The CDR3 totals 14 residues. V gave up 5 bases and J gave up 13 bases; unmatched junction bases: 10. CDR3 residues: CASSPGTGVPRLFF. The DNA for the CDR3 is TGTGCCAGTAGTCCCGGGACAGGGGTCCCCCGACTGTTTTTT.

The CDR3 DNA reads TGTGCCAGCAGCCCCTCGACAGGCGTATGGGAAAAACTGTTTTTT. It encodes CASSPSTGVWEKLFF. The chain links TRBV3-1 (or the pseudogene TRBV3-2) to TRBJ1-4, with a weak D call TRBD1 (6 bases). Trimming cost V 4 bases and J 8 bases, with 17 bases left between them. Per germline, CDR1 LGHDT and CDR2 YNNKEL (reference sequence). The CDR3 is 15 amino acids.

The chain couples TRBV6-4 to TRBJ2-7, with unresolved D. Trimming left V 4 bases short and J 4 bases short, with 20 bases between. The CDR3 extends over 16 amino acids. Germline CDR1 and CDR2: MRHNA and SNTAGT. The CDR3 coding sequence is TGTGCCAGCAGTGCCATGGAGAGAGTCCTTCAATACGAGCAGTACTTC. The encoded protein is CASSAMERVLQYEQYF.

The V call is TRBV6-5, the J call TRBJ1-2; the D is unclear. The CDR3 is made up of 14 amino acids. Germline V gene data show CDR1 as MNHEY and CDR2 as SVGAGI. V lost 5 bases and J 0 bases, leaving 10 bases between the germline ends. CDR3 DNA: TGTGCCAGCAGTAAAATCGGGACTAACTATGGCTACACCTTC. It yields the protein CASSKIGTNYGYTF.

The chain is built from TRBV5-4 and TRBJ1-1; the D is unclear. Deletions cut 6 bases from V and 4 bases from J, with 13 bases between. This CDR3 contains 13 residues. CDR1 SGHNT and CDR2 YYREEE come from the germline V gene (reference sequence). The CDR3 bases are TGTGCCAGCACCCCACCGGGGATCACTGAAGCTTTCTTT. Protein product: CASTPPGITEAFF.

This clone was seen more than once but under ten times. The gene calls are TRBV7-8 and TRBJ1-2; 7 positions match TRBD1. V lost 5 bases to trimming and J lost 8 bases; unmatched junction nucleotides: 8. The CDR3 totals 13 residues. Germline V gives CDR1 SGHVS, CDR2 FQNEAQ. The CDR3 protein is CASSPRGLGGYTF. CDR3 DNA: TGTGCCAGCAGCCCGAGGGGGCTGGGAGGCTACACCTTC.

This clone was found a few times. The rearrangement uses TRBV28 and TRBJ1-1; D gene uncertain. Germline V gene data show CDR1 as MDHEN and CDR2 as SYDVKM. Trimming stripped 6 bases from V and 1 base from J, with 24 bases between. CDR3 length equals 18 residues. CDR3 region: CASSPRWGARNKNTEAFF. CDR3 in DNA: TGTGCCAGCAGCCCGCGGTGGGGAGCCAGGAATAAGAACACTGAAGCTTTCTTT.

CDR3 in amino acids: CASSLGGGVEAFF. CDR3 coding DNA: TGTGCCAGCAGCTTAGGGGGCGGAGTTGAAGCTTTCTTT. The chain links TRBV7-9 to TRBJ1-1, with a tentative D call TRBD1 (5 bases). The CDR3 contains 13 residues. Trimming cost V 1 base and J 7 bases, with 10 bases left between them. Germline CDR1 reads SEHNR; CDR2 reads FQNEAQ (reference sequence).

The rearrangement joins TRBV19 to TRBJ1-3, with D possibly TRBD1 on 6 matching bases. Germline CDR1 reads LNHDA; CDR2 reads SQIVND (reference sequence). The CDR3 has 14 amino acids. Trimming removed 5 bases from V and 3 bases from J, with 11 bases in between. The CDR3, as DNA: TGTGCCAGTAGTGCTACAGGGCGTGGAAACACCATATATTTT. It is translated as CASSATGRGNTIYF.

The J gene is TRBJ2-1, the V gene TRBV11-1, with 8 bases identical to TRBD1. This CDR3 region has 16 residues. Per the germline V gene, CDR1 is SGHAT and CDR2 is FQDESV (reference sequence). The junction had 5 bases not matched to a gene; V was cut back by 1 base and J by 3 bases. CDR3 DNA sequence: TGTGCCAGCAGCTTAGAGCTAGGACAGGGCTACAATGAGCAGTTCTTC. This gives the protein CASSLELGQGYNEQFF.

The V and J genes are TRBV7-7 and TRBJ2-5, with TRBD2 matching 9 bases. The CDR3 length is 16 residues. Germline V gene sequence: CDR1 SSHAT, CDR2 FNYEAQ (reference sequence). The V gene end was trimmed by 3 bases and the J gene end by 2 bases; junction bases not matched to a gene: 7. The CDR3 sequence: CASSLKLAGLQETQYF. In nucleotides, the CDR3 is TGTGCCAGCAGCTTGAAACTAGCGGGTCTGCAAGAGACCCAGTACTTC.

The chain recombines TRBV6-5 with TRBJ2-7; D remains ambiguous. Trimming took off 6 bases at V and 1 base at J, with 10 bases between the two ends. This CDR3 contains 13 residues. Germline values: CDR1 MNHEY, CDR2 SVGAGI. The CDR3 sequence: CASSLRQSYEQYF. CDR3 bases: TGTGCCAGCAGCCTACGCCAATCCTACGAGCAGTACTTC.

This clone was observed a single time. The chain recombines TRBV4-1 with TRBJ1-2, with 7 bases lining up with TRBD1. CDR3 length: 16 residues. After removal of 4 bases from V and 4 bases from J, the junction contained 12 bases not matched to a gene. In germline, CDR1 is MGHRA, CDR2 YSYEKL. CDR3 nucleotide sequence: TGCGCCAGCAGCCCCGAAGAGGGACAGATGGGCTATGGCTACACCTTC. It codes for CASSPEEGQMGYGYTF.

Here the CDR3 reads CASSQKGMNTEAFF. The CDR3 coding sequence is TGTGCCAGCAGCCAAAAGGGGATGAACACTGAAGCTTTCTTT. The chain employs TRBV3-1 (or the pseudogene TRBV3-2) and TRBJ1-1; D possibly corresponds to TRBD1 (5 bases). Trimming cost V 2 bases and J 0 bases, with 7 bases left between them. This CDR3 comprises 14 residues. CDR1 is LGHDT, CDR2 YNNKEL, per germline (reference sequence).

This chain joins TRBV10-1 and TRBJ1-6; TRBD1 matches 7 bases. The germline V gene encodes CDR1 WNHNN and CDR2 SYGVQD (reference sequence). Trimming cost V 3 bases and J 6 bases; bases outside gene matches: 5. The length of the CDR3 is 15 residues. This chain's CDR3 is CASSEFGTVNSPLHF. DNA of the CDR3: TGCGCCAGCAGTGAATTTGGGACAGTTAATTCACCCCTCCACTTT.

The rearrangement joins TRBV19 to TRBJ2-1; 7 bases fit TRBD1. With V trimmed by 3 bases and J by 5 bases, 4 bases remained unmatched. The CDR3 is 14 residues long. Per germline, CDR1 LNHDA and CDR2 SQIVND (reference sequence). This CDR3 is CASSIRDRDNEQFF. CDR3 nucleotides: TGTGCCAGTAGTATTCGTGACAGGGACAATGAGCAGTTCTTC.

The chain links TRBV12-5 to TRBJ2-7; a possible D gene is TRBD2 (5 bases). Germline V lookup: CDR1 LGHNT, CDR2 FRNRAP. The CDR3 spans 13 residues. V lost 1 base, J lost 9 bases, and 13 bases lay in between. CDR3: CASGLDVDWGQYF. CDR3 bases: TGTGCTAGTGGTTTGGACGTGGACTGGGGGCAGTACTTC.

This chain uses TRBV3-1 (or the pseudogene TRBV3-2) with TRBJ2-5; TRBD1 is a possible D gene (5 bases). CDR3 length equals 16 residues. Germline V gene data show CDR1 as LGHDT and CDR2 as YNNKEL (reference sequence). V was pared by 4 bases and J by 2 bases, with 17 bases between. The chain's CDR3 is CASSPTIRQRQETQYF. DNA of the CDR3: TGTGCCAGCAGCCCCACAATCCGACAGAGGCAAGAGACCCAGTACTTC.

V usage is TRBV10-3 and J usage is TRBJ1-4; 9 bases fit TRBD1. The germline CDR1 and CDR2 sequences are ENHRY and SYGVKD. Trimming took 3 bases from V and 7 from J; bases not matched to a gene: 3. The CDR3 length is 14 residues. The CDR3 loop is CAISDGTGSEKLFF. CDR3 coding DNA: TGTGCCATCAGTGACGGGACAGGGTCTGAAAAACTGTTTTTT.

The chain is built from TRBV7-3 and TRBJ2-1; 8 bases map to TRBD2. Per the germline V gene, CDR1 is SGHTA and CDR2 is FQGTGA. The CDR3 runs to 15 residues. V shed 5 bases, J shed 6 bases, and the junction held 9 bases outside the gene matches. The CDR3 loop is CASSLNSGVFNEQFF. In nucleotides, the CDR3 is TGTGCCAGCAGCCTTAATAGCGGGGTGTTCAATGAGCAGTTCTTC.

The V gene is TRBV2, the J gene TRBJ1-1; D is unclear. The germline gives CDR1 SNHLY, CDR2 FYNNEI. Trimming pared 3 bases from V and 9 bases from J, leaving 8 bases between. The CDR3 runs 11 residues. Here the CDR3 DNA reads TGTGCCAGCAGTGAGCGGGCCCAAGCTTTCTTT. Amino acid sequence: CASSERAQAFF.